This T cell receptor beta chain was sequenced during a study of T cells after yellow fever vaccination. Each CDR3 protein is one row after TCRdb ran MiXCR on the 5' RACE reads. This table has approximately 300,000 distinct CDR3 sequences, 9.5% to 12% appearing once. The germline gives CDR1 DFQATT, CDR2 SNEGSKA (reference sequence). The CDR3 spans 12 residues. V was pared by 0 bases and J by 4 bases, with 6 bases between. The TCR originated in a man younger than 30 who received the YFV17D yellow fever vaccine. Sequenced here: CD4+ T cells sorted from PBMCs, sampled 45 days after the yellow fever booster vaccination. This chain connects TRBV20-1 to TRBJ1-2; D unresolved. CDR3 residues: CSAREEAYGYTF. In DNA, the CDR3 is TGCAGTGCTAGAGAGGAAGCCTATGGCTACACCTTC.